This is a list of T cell receptor beta chains from one sample in a study of shared clonotypes between healthy human individuals. Profiled with immunoSEQ multiplex PCR; TCRdb holds only in-frame clones, not every one. In the table there are millions of clones, 85% to 95% of which are singletons. Input material: naive CD4+ T cells sorted from blood. These receptors originate from a man younger than 35 in good health. CDR3s include the opening cysteine and the closing phenylalanine or tryptophan. D genes are given only for firm matches. Not every row has a clone size; where given, it reads once, few, many or a size class.

TGCGCCAGCAGCACCTCCCCCATGAGCAATCAGCCCCAGCATTTT	CASSTSPMSNQPQHF	.	.	TRBV5-1	TRBJ1-5
TGTGCCAGTCAGATAGGAGCGGGAGGACGAACCGGGGAGCTGTTTTTT	CASQIGAGGRTGELFF	.	TRBD2	TRBV19	TRBJ2-2
TGTGCCAGCAGTAGCGGGGTACTAGAGTCCTACGAGCAGTACTTC	CASSSGVLESYEQYF	.	TRBD2	TRBV2	TRBJ2-7
TGCGCCAGCAGCTTGACCGGGGGGGCCCAAGATACGCAGTATTTT	CASSLTGGAQDTQYF	.	TRBD2	TRBV5-1	TRBJ2-3
TGTGCCAGCAGTCGATATGCGGGGGGCCGACCTCTAAACACTGAAGCTTTCTTT	CASSRYAGGRPLNTEAFF	.	.	TRBV27	TRBJ1-1
TGTGCCAGCAGTTTACTGGATTTTCGTACAGGCATCCTTGCAACTAATGAAAAACTGTTTTTT	CASSLLDFRTGILATNEKLFF	.	.	TRBV28	TRBJ1-4
TGTGCCAGCAGTGAACAGGGTAACAATGAGCAGTTCTTC	CASSEQGNNEQFF	.	.	TRBV2	TRBJ2-1
TGTGCCAGCACACACGGGCTTGAAGCTTTCTTT	CASTHGLEAFF	.	.	TRBV7-9	TRBJ1-1
TGTGCCAGTAGTATTTTGGCAGGCGGCAATCAGCCCCAGCATTTT	CASSILAGGNQPQHF	.	.	TRBV19	TRBJ1-5
TGTGCCATCAGTGTGGGGACGGATTATGGCTACGCAATATTC	CAISVGTDYGYAIF	.	.	TRBV10-3	TRBJ1-2
TGTGCCAGCTCAGGTAGTTACAATGAGCAGTTCTTC	CASSGSYNEQFF	.	.	TRBV18	TRBJ2-1
TGTGCCAGCAGCCAATCGGCCCCTTACGAGCAGTACTTC	CASSQSAPYEQYF	.	.	TRBV16	TRBJ2-7
TGTGCCAGCAGCTTGCAAGGCGAGCAGTACTTC	CASSLQGEQYF	few	.	TRBV5-6	TRBJ2-7
TGTGCCAGCAGCTTCGGGGAATTGGGTACGCAGTATTTT	CASSFGELGTQYF	once	.	TRBV11-3	TRBJ2-3
TGTGCCAGCAGCGTAGTCGTAGGGGATACGCAGTATTTT	CASSVVVGDTQYF	.	.	TRBV9	TRBJ2-3
TGTGCCAGCAGTTTAACCCGGGGACCCACCTACGAGCAGTACTTC	CASSLTRGPTYEQYF	.	.	TRBV28	TRBJ2-7
TGTGCCATCAGTGTTGGCTCTGGAAACACCATATATTTT	CAISVGSGNTIYF	.	.	TRBV10-3	TRBJ1-3
TGTGCCAGTAGTATACCGGGGGGCACAGATACGCAGTATTTT	CASSIPGGTDTQYF	.	.	TRBV19	TRBJ2-3
TGTGCCTGGATGGCAGGGGGCTTCTATGGCTACACCTTC	CAWMAGGFYGYTF	.	TRBD1	TRBV30	TRBJ1-2
TGTGCCATCAGTGAGTCGGGCGGGAGGGCCTCTGGGGCCAACGTCCTGACTTTC	CAISESGGRASGANVLTF	once	TRBD2	TRBV10-3	TRBJ2-6
TGCGCCAGCAGCCCAGACGGGACAGGGTTAACCTACGAGCAGTACTTC	CASSPDGTGLTYEQYF	.	TRBD1	TRBV5-1	TRBJ2-7
TGTGCCAGCAGTTCGCTCCCGGACTGGTCCTACGAGCAGTACTTC	CASSSLPDWSYEQYF	.	.	TRBV6-5	TRBJ2-7
TGCGCCAGCAGCCCAATAGGGCGAGGGAACACTGAAGCTTTCTTT	CASSPIGRGNTEAFF	.	.	TRBV4-1	TRBJ1-1
TGTGCCAGCAGCGCGGACAGGGAGCAGTTCTTC	CASSADREQFF	.	TRBD1	TRBV2	TRBJ2-1
TGTGCCAGCAGTTCCCCGGGACTCCCGGTGGATGGCTACACCTTC	CASSSPGLPVDGYTF	.	.	TRBV2	TRBJ1-2
TGCGCCAGCAGTGTTTCTAGTGCAGATACGCAGTATTTT	CASSVSSADTQYF	.	.	TRBV10-1	TRBJ2-3
TGCGCCAGCAGATTCGGGGCGGGCGGGGAGCTGTTTTTT	CASRFGAGGELFF	.	.	TRBV5-1	TRBJ2-2